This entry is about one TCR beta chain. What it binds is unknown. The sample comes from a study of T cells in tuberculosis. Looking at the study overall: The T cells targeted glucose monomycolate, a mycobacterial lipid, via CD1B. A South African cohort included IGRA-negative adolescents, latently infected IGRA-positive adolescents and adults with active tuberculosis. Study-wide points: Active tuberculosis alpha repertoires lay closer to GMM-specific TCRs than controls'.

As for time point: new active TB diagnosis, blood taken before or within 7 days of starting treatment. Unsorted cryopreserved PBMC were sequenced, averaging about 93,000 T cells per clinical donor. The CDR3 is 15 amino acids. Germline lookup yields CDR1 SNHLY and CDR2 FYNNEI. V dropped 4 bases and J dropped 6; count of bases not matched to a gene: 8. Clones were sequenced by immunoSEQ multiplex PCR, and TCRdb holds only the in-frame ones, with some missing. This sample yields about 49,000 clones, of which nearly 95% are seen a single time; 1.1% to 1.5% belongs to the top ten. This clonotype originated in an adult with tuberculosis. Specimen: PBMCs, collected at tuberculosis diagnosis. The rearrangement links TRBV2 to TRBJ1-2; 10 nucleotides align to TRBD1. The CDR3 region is CASSGPRDRGNGYTF. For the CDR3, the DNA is TGTGCCAGCAGTGGGCCCCGGGACAGGGGAAATGGCTACACCTTC.